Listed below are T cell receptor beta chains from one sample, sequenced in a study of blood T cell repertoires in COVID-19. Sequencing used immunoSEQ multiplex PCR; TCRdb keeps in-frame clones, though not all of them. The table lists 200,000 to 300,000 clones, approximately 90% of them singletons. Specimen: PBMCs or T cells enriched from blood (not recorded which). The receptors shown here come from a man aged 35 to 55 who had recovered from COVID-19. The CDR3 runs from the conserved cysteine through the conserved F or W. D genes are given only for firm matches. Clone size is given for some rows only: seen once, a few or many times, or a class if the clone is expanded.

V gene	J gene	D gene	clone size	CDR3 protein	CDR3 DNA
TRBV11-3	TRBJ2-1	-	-	CASSPGTPNNEQFF	TGTGCCAGCAGCCCAGGGACACCTAACAATGAGCAGTTCTTC
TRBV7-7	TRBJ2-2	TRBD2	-	CASSRWTSGTGELFF	TGTGCTAGCAGCCGGTGGACTAGCGGCACCGGGGAGCTGTTTTTT
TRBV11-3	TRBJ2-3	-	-	CASSPTSLSDTQYF	TGTGCCAGCAGCCCTACTAGTCTGTCAGATACGCAGTATTTT
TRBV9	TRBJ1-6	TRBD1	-	CASSPRQGSASPLHF	TGTGCCAGCAGCCCCCGACAGGGGTCTGCTTCACCCCTCCACTTT
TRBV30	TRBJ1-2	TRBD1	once	CAWYRGGYTF	TGTGCCTGGTACAGGGGTGGCTACACCTTC
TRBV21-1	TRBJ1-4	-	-	CASSNRQSNEKLFF	TGTGCCAGCAGCAACCGACAGTCTAATGAAAAACTGTTTTTT
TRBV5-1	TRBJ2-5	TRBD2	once	CASSSGQETQYF	TGCGCCAGTTCTAGCGGCCAAGAGACCCAGTACTTC
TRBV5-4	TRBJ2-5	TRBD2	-	CASSPDSGNQETQYF	TGTGCCAGCAGCCCCGATAGCGGGAACCAAGAGACCCAGTACTTC
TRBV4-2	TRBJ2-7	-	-	CASSQVGTSPTRVYEQYF	TGTGCCAGCAGCCAAGTCGGAACTAGCCCTACTAGGGTCTACGAGCAGTACTTC
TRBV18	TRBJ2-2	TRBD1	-	CANSPLQGANTGELFF	TGTGCCAACTCACCACTGCAGGGGGCGAACACCGGGGAGCTGTTTTTT
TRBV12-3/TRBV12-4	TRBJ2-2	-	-	CASRIGQTGELFF	TGTGCCAGCAGGATAGGACAGACCGGGGAGCTGTTTTTT
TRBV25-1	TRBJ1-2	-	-	CASSPRGVSSYGYTF	TGTGCCAGCAGCCCCAGGGGAGTTTCTTCCTATGGCTACACCTTC
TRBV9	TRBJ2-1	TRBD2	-	CASSFRLAGHRDEQFF	TGTGCCAGCAGCTTCCGACTAGCGGGACATAGGGATGAGCAGTTCTTC
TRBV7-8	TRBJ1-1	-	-	CAWGDLNTEAFF	TGTGCCTGGGGCGACTTGAACACTGAAGCTTTCTTT
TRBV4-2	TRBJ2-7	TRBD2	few	CASSRTPPGLAVSEQYF	TGTGCCAGCAGCCGAACGCCTCCGGGACTAGCAGTCTCCGAGCAGTACTTC
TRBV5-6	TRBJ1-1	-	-	CARPLFQTFSNTEAFF	TGTGCCAGGCCCCTTTTTCAAACATTCTCAAACACTGAAGCTTTCTTT
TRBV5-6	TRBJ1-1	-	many	CASSLGGNTEAFF	TGTGCCAGCAGCTTGGGAGGGAACACTGAAGCTTTCTTT
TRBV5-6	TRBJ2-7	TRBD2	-	CASIFTPIGLAAFYEQYF	TGTGCCAGCATATTCACACCTATAGGACTAGCGGCATTCTACGAGCAGTACTTC
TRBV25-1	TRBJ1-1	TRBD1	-	CASSARTGPMDEAFF	TGTGCCAGCAGTGCGCGGACAGGGCCCATGGATGAAGCTTTCTTT
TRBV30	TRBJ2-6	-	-	CASYSPGSGANVLTF	TGTGCCTCGTACAGCCCGGGGTCTGGGGCCAACGTCCTGACTTTC
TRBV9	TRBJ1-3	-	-	CASSGTVSGNTIYF	TGTGCCAGCAGCGGGACAGTCTCTGGAAACACCATATATTTT
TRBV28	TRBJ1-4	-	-	CASRRGWLATNEKLFF	TGTGCCAGCAGAAGGGGGTGGCTGGCAACTAATGAAAAACTGTTTTTT
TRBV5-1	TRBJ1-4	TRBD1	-	CASSWLQGANEKLFF	TGCGCCAGCAGCTGGCTACAGGGGGCGAATGAAAAACTGTTTTTT